The 14 T cell receptor beta chains below all came from one sample that was sequenced in a study of spatial heterogeneity in lung cancer. A single record per CDR3 protein comes from TCRdb applying MiXCR to the 5' RACE reads. The sample includes roughly 40,000 distinct CDR3 sequences, 6.5% to 7% seen only once; the top ten take roughly 45%. Time point denoted: sample taken at primary tumor resection. The sample here was PBMCs, taken at surgery. These receptors were collected from a female donor with early-stage non-small cell lung cancer.

The chain couples TRBV20-1 to TRBJ2-2; D is ambiguous. Germline CDR1 DFQATT, CDR2 SNEGSKA (reference sequence). Trimming stripped 1 base from V and 1 base from J, with 13 bases between. This CDR3 comprises 16 residues. The CDR3, as DNA: TGCAGTGCTAGAGTATGGGGTCAGGTGAACACCGGGGAGCTGTTTTTT. Translation gives CSARVWGQVNTGELFF.

This clonotype was detected once. An end of the junction differs from the germline gene, which may be a read error. The gene calls are TRBV12-3 or TRBV12-4 and TRBJ2-2; D unclear. The CDR3 runs 17 residues. CDR3 loop: CASSLVFERRNTRELFF. The CDR3 DNA reads as TGTGCCAGCAGTTTAGTCTTTGAAAGGCGAAACACCAGGGAGCTGTTTTTT.

The chain is built from TRBV6-5 and TRBJ1-1; unclear D gene. The CDR3 runs 14 residues. Germline V gene data show CDR1 as MNHEY and CDR2 as SVGAGI. V dropped 6 bases and J dropped 6 bases, with 17 bases sitting between them. The CDR3 loop is CASRTGLWAPEAFF. The CDR3 nucleotides are TGTGCCAGCAGGACGGGCTTATGGGCCCCTGAAGCTTTCTTT.

This clonotype was observed many times. The chain has TRBV14 and TRBJ2-1; unclear D gene. This CDR3 contains 12 residues. Germline CDR1 and CDR2: SGHDN and FVKESK. The V end was cut by 0 bases, the J end by 9 bases, with 6 bases between. CDR3 loop: CASSQDWREQFF. The CDR3 DNA is TGTGCCAGCAGCCAAGATTGGCGTGAGCAGTTCTTC.

Worth noting for this clonotype: This clone may be a read error of a much larger clone one base away. The chain has TRBV7-2 and TRBJ2-1, with TRBD2 matching 7 bases. This CDR3 comprises 17 residues. Losses at the gene ends were 2 bases for V and 3 bases for J; bases not matched to a gene: 10. Germline CDR1 is SGHTA and CDR2 is FQGNSA. The CDR3 sequence is CASSLTRRGGSYNEQFF. CDR3 in DNA: TGTGCCAGCAGCTTAACCCGAAGGGGCGGGAGCTACAATGAGCAGTTCTTC.

This clonotype has a count of ten or more. The chain combines TRBV5-1 with TRBJ2-3; 14 bases fit TRBD2. Germline V gene sequence: CDR1 SGHRS, CDR2 YFSETQ. The CDR3 runs to 16 residues. With 4 bases clipped from V and 6 bases from J, the junction kept 7 bases outside the gene matches. CDR3 amino acids: CASSAPGLAGVDTQYF. The CDR3 nucleotides read TGCGCCAGCAGCGCACCGGGACTAGCGGGGGTGGATACGCAGTATTTT.

This clonotype was observed many times. This chain uses TRBV5-6 with TRBJ2-2, with D tentatively TRBD2 (5 bases). Trimming took off 4 bases at V and 0 bases at J, with 7 bases between the two ends. CDR1 is SGHDT, CDR2 YYEEEE, per germline. The length of the CDR3 is 14 residues. The CDR3 reads CASSAGANTGELFF. CDR3 coding DNA: TGTGCCAGCAGCGCCGGGGCGAACACCGGGGAGCTGTTTTTT.

The chain joins TRBV29-1 to TRBJ2-7; D may be TRBD1 (7 bases). Germline V gene data show CDR1 as SQVTM and CDR2 as ANQGSEA. V gave up 4 bases and J gave up 10 bases, with 20 bases separating them. The CDR3 spans 13 residues. The CDR3 sequence: CSVGLWRDSEQYF. In nucleotides, the CDR3 is TGCAGCGTTGGGCTGTGGAGGGACAGTGAACAGTACTTC.

This clonotype was counted ten times or more. The chain has TRBV7-9 and TRBJ2-1, with 8 bases matching TRBD2. CDR3 length: 15 amino acids. Germline V lookup: CDR1 SEHNR, CDR2 FQNEAQ (reference sequence). V dropped 5 bases and J dropped 0; count of bases not matched to a gene: 3. This chain's CDR3 is CASSTGTSSYNEQFF. CDR3 bases: TGTGCCAGCAGCACGGGGACTAGCTCCTACAATGAGCAGTTCTTC.

V and J are TRBV6-1 and TRBJ2-1, with D perhaps matching TRBD2 (5 bases). CDR3 length: 17 residues. V gave up 3 bases and J gave up 2 bases, with 17 bases separating them. Germline V lookup: CDR1 MNHNS, CDR2 SASEGT. This CDR3 is CASSEFLSGMAYNEQFF. CDR3 bases: TGTGCCAGCAGTGAGTTTCTTTCGGGGATGGCCTACAATGAGCAGTTCTTC.

The chain has TRBV6-6 and TRBJ1-5, with D perhaps TRBD1 (6 bases). This CDR3 spans 16 amino acids. V was shortened by 7 bases and J by 2 bases, with 18 bases between the two germline ends. Germline V CDR1 and CDR2: MNHNY, SVGAGI (reference sequence). The CDR3 nucleotides read TGTGCCAGCACTGGGCAGGGGCGGACTGGCAATCAGCCCCAGCATTTT. Amino acid sequence: CASTGQGRTGNQPQHF.

This clonotype has at least ten counts. The rearrangement uses TRBV6-2 or TRBV6-3 and TRBJ2-5, with D perhaps matching TRBD1 (5 bases). In germline, CDR1 is MNHEY, CDR2 SVGEGT. The germline V and J ends were trimmed by 4 bases and 4 bases, with 13 bases remaining between them. The CDR3 loop spans 14 amino acids. CDR3 loop: CASSSQGVGETQYF. The CDR3 region has the DNA TGTGCCAGCAGTTCCCAAGGGGTCGGAGAGACCCAGTACTTC.

This clonotype was detected many times. This sequence joins TRBV5-1 and TRBJ2-5; TRBD1 aligns across 9 bases. This CDR3 has 15 amino acids. J was trimmed by 7 bases and V by 0 bases; bases with no gene match: 7. The germline V gene encodes CDR1 SGHRS and CDR2 YFSETQ. This CDR3 reads CASSLDTGTGMTQYF. CDR3 DNA: TGCGCCAGCAGCTTGGATACCGGGACAGGGATGACCCAGTACTTC.

This clonotype was detected many times. The gene calls are TRBV19 and TRBJ2-1, with a tentative D call TRBD1 (5 bases). The CDR3 contains 16 residues. Trimming pared 5 bases from V and 0 bases from J, leaving 14 bases between. Germline V gene data show CDR1 as LNHDA and CDR2 as SQIVND (reference sequence). CDR3 nucleotide sequence: TGTGCCAGTAGTCCCCCCTCGACAGTCTCCTACAATGAGCAGTTCTTC. Its translation is CASSPPSTVSYNEQFF.